The 13 T cell receptor beta chains in this list originate from one sample, sequenced in a study of cytomegalovirus exposure and HLA in healthy donors. The PCR ran on 60 Vbeta and 13 Jbeta primers. Assay used: immunoSEQ multiplex PCR; TCRdb lists only in-frame clones, some missing. The sample table includes tens of thousands of clones. Sequenced: PBMCs. The receptors were gathered from a female donor in good health and CMV-seronegative.

Of note for this clone: The identical CDR3 is also encoded by other nucleotide sequences in the sample. The V and J genes are TRBV4-2 and TRBJ2-7; no firm D call. The CDR3 consists of 13 residues. Deletions cut 1 base from V and 2 bases from J, with 6 bases between. Germline values: CDR1 LGHNA, CDR2 YNFKEQ. The CDR3 spells CASSQGGAYEQYF. As DNA, the CDR3 is TGTGCCAGCAGCCAAGGAGGCGCCTACGAGCAGTACTTC.

In regard to this clone: The junction and the germline gene differ at one end; a read error may be behind it. Other DNA sequences within the sample encode an identical CDR3. This chain uses TRBV6-5 with TRBJ2-3, with a weak D call TRBD1 (6 bases). Germline CDR1 and CDR2: MNHEY and SVGAGI. The CDR3 totals 15 residues. As DNA, the CDR3 is TGCGCCAGCAGTGCAGGGGTAAAGAGTACAGATACGCAGTATTTT. Translated, it gives CASSAGVKSTDTQYF.

The rearrangement joins TRBV9 to TRBJ2-5; perhaps TRBD2 as D (6 bases). The germline CDR1 and CDR2 sequences are SGDLS and YYNGEE. Trimming cost V 2 bases and J 0 bases, with 11 bases left between them. The CDR3 is 15 amino acids. CDR3 sequence (DNA): TGTGCCAGCAGCGTCGGGACTTCGTACCAAGAGACCCAGTACTTC. Its translation: CASSVGTSYQETQYF.

CDR3 region: CATTSGGTYEQYF. CDR3 coding DNA: TGTGCCACCACTAGCGGGGGGACCTACGAGCAGTACTTC. The chain recombines TRBV10-3 with TRBJ2-7; TRBD2 agrees at 12 bases. This CDR3 is 13 amino acids long. V gave up 10 bases and J gave up 2 bases; unmatched junction bases: 3. From germline, CDR1 is ENHRY and CDR2 SYGVKD.

The V and J genes are TRBV29-1 and TRBJ2-5; 11 bases are a match to TRBD2. Trimming cost V 3 bases and J 4 bases; bases outside gene matches: 10. The germline gives CDR1 SQVTM, CDR2 ANQGSEA. The CDR3 runs to 16 residues. CDR3 nucleotide sequence: TGCAGCGTTGAGCCCCTACTAGCGGGGGAACGAGAGACCCAGTACTTC. This encodes CSVEPLLAGERETQYF.

The chain uses TRBV11-3 and TRBJ2-1; the match to TRBD2 covers 8 bases. CDR1 and CDR2 (germline): SGHNT, YENEEA. With 2 bases clipped from V and 6 bases from J, the junction kept 6 bases outside the gene matches. This CDR3 spans 15 amino acids. CDR3 protein: CASSLTAGVINEQFF. The CDR3 DNA is TGTGCCAGCAGCTTAACAGCGGGGGTAATCAATGAGCAGTTCTTC. The full variable domain, rest sourced from reference TRBV11-3 and TRBJ2-1, is EAGVVQSPRYKIIEKKQPVAFWCNPISGHNTLYWYLQNLGQGPELLIRYENEEAVDDSQLPKDRFSAERLKGVDSTLKIQPAELGDSAVYLCASSLTAGVINEQFFGPGTRLTVL.

The genes are TRBV7-8 and TRBJ1-6; TRBD1 agrees at 7 bases. V gave up 0 bases and J gave up 0 bases; unmatched junction bases: 8. The CDR3 has 19 amino acids. Germline V gene sequence: CDR1 SGHVS, CDR2 FQNEAQ. As DNA, the CDR3 is TGTGCCAGCAGCTTAGCGTCGGCAGGGGGTAGCTCCTATAATTCACCCCTCCACTTT. It yields the protein CASSLASAGGSSYNSPLHF.

The rearrangement uses TRBV11-1 and TRBJ2-1; D possibly corresponds to TRBD2 (7 bases). V was clipped by 5 bases and J by 8 bases, with 19 bases between them. The CDR3 is 15 amino acids. The germline V gene encodes CDR1 SGHAT and CDR2 FQDESV (reference sequence). The CDR3 spells CASSHEGGVTHEQFF. The DNA of the CDR3 is TGTGCCAGCAGCCACGAGGGGGGGGTCACGCATGAGCAGTTCTTC.

The J gene is TRBJ1-6, the V gene TRBV6-4; D not resolved. V was trimmed by 10 bases and J by 5 bases, leaving 12 bases between them. Germline assignment: CDR1 MRHNA and CDR2 SNTAGT. This CDR3 comprises 13 residues. As DNA, the CDR3 is TGTGCCAATCCCACAGAAAATAATTCACCCCTCCACTTT. Its translation is CANPTENNSPLHF.

J is TRBJ2-3 and V is TRBV9; possibly TRBD1 for D (6 bases). This CDR3 comprises 15 residues. The germline V and J ends were trimmed by 4 bases and 3 bases, with 15 bases remaining between them. Germline CDR1 and CDR2: SGDLS and YYNGEE. CDR3 DNA: TGTGCCAGCAGCCCCCCGTGGGGGCGAACAGATACGCAGTATTTT. It codes for CASSPPWGRTDTQYF.

V gene TRBV5-3 combines with J gene TRBJ1-2; D gene uncertain. TRBV5-3 falls under the ORF class, with uncertain function. Trimming took 0 bases from V and 7 from J, leaving 7 bases between them. The CDR3 runs to 12 residues. CDR3 DNA: TGTGCCAGAAGCTTGGACAGCTGTGGCTACACCTTC. This sequence encodes CARSLDSCGYTF.

This chain joins TRBV7-2 and TRBJ1-5; no reliable D call. The ends were cut back, 3 bases at V and 3 bases at J, with 9 bases in the middle. The CDR3 has 14 amino acids. CDR1 and CDR2 (germline): SGHTA, FQGNSA. This CDR3 is CASSFHSTNQPQHF. CDR3 in DNA: TGTGCCAGCAGCTTTCACAGTACCAATCAGCCCCAGCATTTT.

J is TRBJ1-6 and V is TRBV2, with D unclear. CDR3 length: 15 residues. Germline assignment: CDR1 SNHLY and CDR2 FYNNEI. V lost 7 bases to trimming and J lost 0 bases, with 10 bases between them. The chain's CDR3 is CASKVVSSYNSPLHF. In nucleotides, the CDR3 is TGTGCCAGCAAAGTGGTGAGCTCCTATAATTCACCCCTCCACTTT.